This passage covers 3 T cell receptor beta chains from one sample sequenced in a study of prognosis after radiotherapy for stage I lung cancer. By two-round multiplex PCR, the TCR beta CDR3 was amplified from genomic DNA. First-round PCR employed TRBV- and TRBJ-specific primers for each gene. TCRdb re-analysed the multiplex PCR reads in MiXCR, keeping a single row per CDR3 protein. The sample lists under 50,000 distinct CDR3 sequences, approximately 25% occurring once. Here the sequenced sample was PBMCs, taken before or after stereotactic body radiation therapy (not recorded which). The receptors stem from a donor at least 50 years old with non-small cell lung cancer.

This clonotype was seen ten or more times. The V and J genes are TRBV29-1 and TRBJ1-1; D ambiguous. Germline V lookup: CDR1 SQVTM, CDR2 ANQGSEA. Between the trimmed V and J ends, which lost 1 base and 0 bases, there was a span of 3 bases. The CDR3 loop spans 12 amino acids. CDR3 DNA sequence: TGCAGCGTTGAAGGTGTGAACACTGAAGCTTTCTTT. This sequence encodes CSVEGVNTEAFF.

This clonotype was observed many times. The chain couples TRBV28 to TRBJ2-5; weak D call: TRBD1 (6 bases). V was trimmed by 5 bases and J by 13 bases, leaving 14 bases between them. Germline V gene data show CDR1 as MDHEN and CDR2 as SYDVKM. The CDR3 covers 11 residues. CDR3 sequence: CASSAQGRGYF. In nucleotides, the CDR3 is TGTGCCAGCAGTGCCCAGGGGCGAGGGTACTTC.

This clonotype is a singleton in its sample. With a much larger clone just one base away, this may be a read error. V usage is TRBV29-1 and J usage is TRBJ2-7; no reliable D call. The CDR3 has 11 amino acids. Trimming shortened V by 5 bases and J by 3 bases, and 8 bases separated the two germline ends. Per the germline V gene, CDR1 is SQVTM and CDR2 is ANQGSEA. The CDR3 spells CSVRRYYEQYF. CDR3 DNA: TGCAGCGTTCGGAGATACTACGAGCAGTACTTC.